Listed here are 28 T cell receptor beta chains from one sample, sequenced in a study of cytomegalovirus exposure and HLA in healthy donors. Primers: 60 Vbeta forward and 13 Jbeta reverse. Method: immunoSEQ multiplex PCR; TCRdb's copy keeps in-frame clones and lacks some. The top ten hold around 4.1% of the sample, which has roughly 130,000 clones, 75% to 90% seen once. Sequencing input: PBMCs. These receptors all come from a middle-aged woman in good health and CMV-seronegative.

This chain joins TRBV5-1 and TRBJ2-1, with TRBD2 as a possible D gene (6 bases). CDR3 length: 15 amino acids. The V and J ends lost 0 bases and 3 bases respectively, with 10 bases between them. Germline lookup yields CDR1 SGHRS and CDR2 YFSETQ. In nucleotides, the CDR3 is TGCGCCAGCAGCTTGGCCCCTAGCGACTACAATGAGCAGTTCTTC. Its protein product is CASSLAPSDYNEQFF.

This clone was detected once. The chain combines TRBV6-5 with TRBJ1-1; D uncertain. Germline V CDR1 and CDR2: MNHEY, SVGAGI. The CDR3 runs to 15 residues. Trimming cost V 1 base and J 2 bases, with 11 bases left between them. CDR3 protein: CASSYYSGSNTEAFF. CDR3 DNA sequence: TGTGCCAGCAGTTACTATTCCGGGTCCAACACTGAAGCTTTCTTT.

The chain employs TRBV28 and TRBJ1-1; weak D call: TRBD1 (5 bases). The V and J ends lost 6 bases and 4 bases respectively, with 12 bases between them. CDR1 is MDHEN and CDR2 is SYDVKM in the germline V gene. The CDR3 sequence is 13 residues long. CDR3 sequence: CASREDSFTEAFF. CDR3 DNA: TGTGCCAGCAGGGAAGACAGCTTCACTGAAGCTTTCTTT.

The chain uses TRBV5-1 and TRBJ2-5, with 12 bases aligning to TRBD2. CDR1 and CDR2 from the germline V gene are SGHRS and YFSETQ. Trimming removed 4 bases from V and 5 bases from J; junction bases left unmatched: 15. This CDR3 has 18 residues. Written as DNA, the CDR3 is TGCGCCAGCAGCCCCAGCGAGACTAGCGGGAGTGGTAGGGAGACCCAGTACTTC. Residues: CASSPSETSGSGRETQYF.

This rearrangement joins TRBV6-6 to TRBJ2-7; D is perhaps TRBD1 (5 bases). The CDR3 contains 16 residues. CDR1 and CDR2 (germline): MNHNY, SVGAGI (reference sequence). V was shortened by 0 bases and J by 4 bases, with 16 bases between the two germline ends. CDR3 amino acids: CASSYSAAAGRYEQYF. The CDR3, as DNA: TGTGCCAGCAGTTACTCGGCGGCAGCAGGGCGTTACGAGCAGTACTTC.

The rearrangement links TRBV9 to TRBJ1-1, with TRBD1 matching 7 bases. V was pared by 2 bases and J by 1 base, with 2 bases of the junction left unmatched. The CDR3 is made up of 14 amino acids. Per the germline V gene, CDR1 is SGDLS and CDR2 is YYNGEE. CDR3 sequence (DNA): TGTGCCAGCAGCGTCGGGACAGAGAACACTGAAGCTTTCTTT. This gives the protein CASSVGTENTEAFF.

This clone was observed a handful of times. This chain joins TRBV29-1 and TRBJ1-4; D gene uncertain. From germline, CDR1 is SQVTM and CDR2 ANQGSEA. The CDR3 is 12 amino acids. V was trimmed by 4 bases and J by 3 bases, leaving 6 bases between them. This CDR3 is CSVAGANEKLFF. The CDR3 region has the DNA TGCAGCGTTGCCGGGGCTAATGAAAAACTGTTTTTT.

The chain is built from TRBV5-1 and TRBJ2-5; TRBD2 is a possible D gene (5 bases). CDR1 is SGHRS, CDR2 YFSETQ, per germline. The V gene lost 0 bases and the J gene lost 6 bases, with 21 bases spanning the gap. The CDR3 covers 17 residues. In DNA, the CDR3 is TGCGCCAGCAGCTTGGGTCAGCCTCCCGCTAGCTGGCAGACCCAGTACTTC. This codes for CASSLGQPPASWQTQYF.

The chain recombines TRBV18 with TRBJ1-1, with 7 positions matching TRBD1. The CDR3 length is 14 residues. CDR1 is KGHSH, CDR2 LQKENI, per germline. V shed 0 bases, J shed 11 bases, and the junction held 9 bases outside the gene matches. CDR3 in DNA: TGTGCCAGCTCACCACCCGGACAGGAACGGCCGGCTTTCTTT. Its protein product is CASSPPGQERPAFF.

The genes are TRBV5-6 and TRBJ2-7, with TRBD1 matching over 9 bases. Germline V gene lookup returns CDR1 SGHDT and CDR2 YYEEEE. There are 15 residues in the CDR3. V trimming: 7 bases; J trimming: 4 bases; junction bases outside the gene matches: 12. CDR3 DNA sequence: TGTGCCAGCCAAAGGGGGGACAGGGTTTTTTACGAGCAGTACTTC. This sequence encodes CASQRGDRVFYEQYF.

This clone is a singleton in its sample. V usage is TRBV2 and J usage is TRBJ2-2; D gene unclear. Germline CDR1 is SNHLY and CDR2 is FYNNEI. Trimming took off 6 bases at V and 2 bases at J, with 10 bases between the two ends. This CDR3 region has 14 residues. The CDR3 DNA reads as TGTGCCAGCAGCCAACATGTAAACACCGGGGAGCTGTTTTTT. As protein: CASSQHVNTGELFF.

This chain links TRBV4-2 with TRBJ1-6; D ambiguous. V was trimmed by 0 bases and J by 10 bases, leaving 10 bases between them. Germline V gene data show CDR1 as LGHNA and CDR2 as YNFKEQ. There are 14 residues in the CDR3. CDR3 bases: TGTGCCAGCAGCCAAGACAGGCCCAGATCACCCCTCCACTTT. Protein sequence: CASSQDRPRSPLHF.

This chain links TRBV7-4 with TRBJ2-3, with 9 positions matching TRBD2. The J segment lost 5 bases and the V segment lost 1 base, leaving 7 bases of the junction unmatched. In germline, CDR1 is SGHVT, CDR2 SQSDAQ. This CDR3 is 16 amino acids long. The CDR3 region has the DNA TGTGCCAGCAGCTTAGTCTGCGGGAGGGGAGTAGATACGCAGTATTTT. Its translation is CASSLVCGRGVDTQYF.

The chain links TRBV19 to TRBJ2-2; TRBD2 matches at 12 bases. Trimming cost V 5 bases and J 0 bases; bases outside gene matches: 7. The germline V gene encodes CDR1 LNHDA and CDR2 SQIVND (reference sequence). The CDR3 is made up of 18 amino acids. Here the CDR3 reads CASSSVRLAGANTGELFF. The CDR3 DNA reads TGTGCCAGTAGTTCCGTTAGACTAGCGGGGGCGAACACCGGGGAGCTGTTTTTT.

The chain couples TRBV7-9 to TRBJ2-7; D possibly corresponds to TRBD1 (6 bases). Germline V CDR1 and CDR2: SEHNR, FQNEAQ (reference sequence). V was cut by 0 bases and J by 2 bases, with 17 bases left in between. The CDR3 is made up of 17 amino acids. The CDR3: CASSLAPLQGNPYEQYF. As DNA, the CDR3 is TGTGCCAGCAGCTTAGCCCCCCTACAGGGAAACCCCTACGAGCAGTACTTC.

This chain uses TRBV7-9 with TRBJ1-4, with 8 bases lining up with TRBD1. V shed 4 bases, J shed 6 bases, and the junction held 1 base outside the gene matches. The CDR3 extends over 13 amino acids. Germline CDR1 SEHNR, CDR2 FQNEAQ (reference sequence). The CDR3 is CASSSQGDEKLFF. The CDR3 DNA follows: TGTGCCAGCAGCTCACAGGGGGATGAAAAACTGTTTTTT.

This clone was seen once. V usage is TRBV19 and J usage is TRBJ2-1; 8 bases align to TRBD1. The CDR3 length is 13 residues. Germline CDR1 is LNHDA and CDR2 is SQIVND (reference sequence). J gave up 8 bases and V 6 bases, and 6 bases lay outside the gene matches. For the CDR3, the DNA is TGTGCCAGTAGGCAGGGGGCTTTGGATGAGCAGTTCTTC. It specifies CASRQGALDEQFF.

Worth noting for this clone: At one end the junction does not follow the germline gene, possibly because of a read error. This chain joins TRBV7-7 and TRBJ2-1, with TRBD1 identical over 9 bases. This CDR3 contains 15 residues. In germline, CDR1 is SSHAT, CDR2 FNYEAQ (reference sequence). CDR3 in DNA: TGTGCTAGCAGCTTAGGGGACAGGGCATACAATGAGCAGTTCTTC. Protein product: CASSLGDRAYNEQFF.

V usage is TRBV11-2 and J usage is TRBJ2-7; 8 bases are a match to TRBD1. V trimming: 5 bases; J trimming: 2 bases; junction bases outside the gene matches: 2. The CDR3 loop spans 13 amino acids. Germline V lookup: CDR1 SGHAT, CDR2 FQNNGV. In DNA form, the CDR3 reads TGTGCCAGCAGCCGGACAGGGCCCTACGAGCAGTACTTC. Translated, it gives CASSRTGPYEQYF.

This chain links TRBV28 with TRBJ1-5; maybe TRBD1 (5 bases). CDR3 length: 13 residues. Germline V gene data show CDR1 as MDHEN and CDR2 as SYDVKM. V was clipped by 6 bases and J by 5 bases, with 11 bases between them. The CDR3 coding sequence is TGTGCCAGCAGCCCTGGAGGGGATCAGCCCCAGCATTTT. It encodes CASSPGGDQPQHF.

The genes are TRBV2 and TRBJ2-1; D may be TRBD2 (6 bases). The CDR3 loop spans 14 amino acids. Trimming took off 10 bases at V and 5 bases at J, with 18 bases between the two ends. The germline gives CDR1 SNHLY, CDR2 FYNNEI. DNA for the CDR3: TGTGCCACCGGGGGTTGGGGATCGGACAATGAGCAGTTCTTC. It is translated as CATGGWGSDNEQFF.

The CDR3 region is CASSLPGGYGYTF. The DNA of the CDR3 is TGTGCCAGCAGTTTACCGGGAGGCTATGGCTACACCTTC. The V gene is TRBV28, the J gene TRBJ1-2; D unclear. Trimming cost V 2 bases and J 4 bases, with 8 bases left between them. The germline V gene has CDR1 MDHEN and CDR2 SYDVKM. The CDR3 length is 13 residues.

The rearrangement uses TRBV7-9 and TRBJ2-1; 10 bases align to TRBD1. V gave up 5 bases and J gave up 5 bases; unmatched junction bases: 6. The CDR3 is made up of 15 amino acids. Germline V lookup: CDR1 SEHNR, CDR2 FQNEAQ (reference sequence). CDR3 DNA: TGTGCCAGCAGCCTTAAGGGACAGGGGAACAATGAGCAGTTCTTC. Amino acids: CASSLKGQGNNEQFF.

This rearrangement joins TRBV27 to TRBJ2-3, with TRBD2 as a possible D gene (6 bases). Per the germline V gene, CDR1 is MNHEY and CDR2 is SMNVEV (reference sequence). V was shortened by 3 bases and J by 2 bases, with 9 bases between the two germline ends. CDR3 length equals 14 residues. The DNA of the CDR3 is TGTGCCAGCAGTTTCGAGCGGGCCACAGATACGCAGTATTTT. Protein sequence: CASSFERATDTQYF.

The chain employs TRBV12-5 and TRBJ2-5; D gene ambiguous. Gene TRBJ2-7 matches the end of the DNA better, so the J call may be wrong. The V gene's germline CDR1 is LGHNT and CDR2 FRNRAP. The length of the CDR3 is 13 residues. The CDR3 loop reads CASGNYEDYEQYF. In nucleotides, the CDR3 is TGTGCTAGTGGAAACTATGAGGACTACGAGCAGTACTTC.

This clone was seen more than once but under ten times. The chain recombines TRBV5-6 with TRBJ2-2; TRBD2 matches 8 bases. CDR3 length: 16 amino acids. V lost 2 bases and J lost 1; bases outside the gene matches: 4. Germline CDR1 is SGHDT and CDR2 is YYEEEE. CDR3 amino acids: CASSFRLAGNTGELFF. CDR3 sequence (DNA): TGTGCCAGCAGCTTCCGGCTAGCGGGGAACACCGGGGAGCTGTTTTTT. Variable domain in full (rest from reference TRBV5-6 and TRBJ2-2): DAGVTQSPTHLIKTRGQQVTLRCSPKSGHDTVSWYQQALGQGPQFIFQYYEEEERQRGNFPDRFSGHQFPNYSSELNVNALLLGDSALYLCASSFRLAGNTGELFFGEGSRLTVL.

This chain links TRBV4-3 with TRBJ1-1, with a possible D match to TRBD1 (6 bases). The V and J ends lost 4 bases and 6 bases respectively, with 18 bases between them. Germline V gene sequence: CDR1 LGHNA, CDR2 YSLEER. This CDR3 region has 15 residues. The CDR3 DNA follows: TGCGCCAGCAGCCTTCTCAGAGGCAGGGGAGCTGAAGCTTTCTTT. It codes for CASSLLRGRGAEAFF.

This CDR3 is CASSSASGPSTDTQYF. The DNA for the CDR3 is TGTGCCAGCAGTTCCGCTAGCGGTCCTAGCACAGATACGCAGTATTTT. The V call is TRBV27, the J call TRBJ2-3; 7 bases are shared with TRBD2. This CDR3 comprises 16 residues. Germline lookup yields CDR1 MNHEY and CDR2 SMNVEV (reference sequence). J gave up 0 bases and V 4 bases, and 7 bases lay outside the gene matches.